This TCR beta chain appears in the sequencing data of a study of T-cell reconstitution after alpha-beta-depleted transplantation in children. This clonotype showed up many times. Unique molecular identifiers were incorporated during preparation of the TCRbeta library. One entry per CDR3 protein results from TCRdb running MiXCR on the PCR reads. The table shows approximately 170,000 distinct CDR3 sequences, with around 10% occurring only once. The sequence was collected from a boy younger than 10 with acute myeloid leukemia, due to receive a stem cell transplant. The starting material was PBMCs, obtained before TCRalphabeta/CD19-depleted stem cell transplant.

Written as DNA, the CDR3 is TGTGCCAGCAGTGAATTCAGGGCGGGAGTGGAGACCCAGTACTTC. Translation: CASSEFRAGVETQYF. V is TRBV6-1 and J is TRBJ2-5, with 7 bases fitting TRBD2. This CDR3 comprises 15 residues. V dropped 2 bases and J dropped 5; count of bases not matched to a gene: 8. CDR1 is MNHNS and CDR2 is SASEGT in the germline V gene.